This T cell receptor (beta chain) is from a study of T cell repertoires in cytomegalovirus infection. TCRdb recomputed calls from the reads with MiXCR, one row per CDR3 protein. The table lists hundreds of thousands of distinct CDR3 sequences, around 10% of them singletons. In germline, CDR1 is SNHLY, CDR2 FYNNEI. The CDR3 has 12 residues. With 6 bases removed from V and 4 bases from J, the gap between germline ends came to 10 bases. This clonotype has at least ten counts. This sequence joins TRBV2 and TRBJ2-7; no clear D. The TCR originated in a human donor in good health (CMV status not recorded). Some clones in this sample may be carry-over from other donors' samples. Sequencing used PBMCs. CDR3 region: CASSQTEYEQYF. The CDR3 nucleotides read TGTGCCAGCAGCCAAACAGAATACGAGCAGTACTTC. The variable domain in full, completed from reference TRBV2 and TRBJ2-7, reads EPEVTQTPSHQVTQMGQEVILRCVPISNHLYFYWYRQILGQKVEFLVSFYNNEISEKSEIFDDQFSVERPDGSNFTLKIRSTKLEDSAMYFCASSQTEYEQYFGPGTRLTVT.